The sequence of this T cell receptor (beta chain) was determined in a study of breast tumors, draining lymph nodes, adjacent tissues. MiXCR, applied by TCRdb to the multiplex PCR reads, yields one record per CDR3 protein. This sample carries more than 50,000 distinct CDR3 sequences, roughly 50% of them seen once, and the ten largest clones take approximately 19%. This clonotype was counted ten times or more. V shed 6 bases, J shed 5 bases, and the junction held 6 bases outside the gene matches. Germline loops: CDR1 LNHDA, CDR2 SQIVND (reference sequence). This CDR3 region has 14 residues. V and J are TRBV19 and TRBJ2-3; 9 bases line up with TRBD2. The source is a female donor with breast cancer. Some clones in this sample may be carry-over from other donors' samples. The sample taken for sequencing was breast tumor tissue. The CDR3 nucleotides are TGTGCCAGTAGACCTAGCGGGGTGGTAGATACGCAGTATTTT. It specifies CASRPSGVVDTQYF.